These 19 T cell receptor beta chains came from one sample sequenced in a study of OX40 agonist ivuxolimab in advanced cancers. Profiled with immunoSEQ multiplex PCR; TCRdb holds only in-frame clones, not every one. Of 55,000 to 65,000 clones in the sample, about 90% are singletons; the top ten hold 14% to 15%. Sequencing used CD4+ or CD8+ T cells sorted from blood, obtained in a trial of the OX40 agonist ivuxolimab. All receptors derive from an adult with an advanced solid tumor such as melanoma, head and neck, liver or kidney cancer.

V and J are TRBV7-6 and TRBJ2-1; 7 bases fit TRBD1. The germline V gene encodes CDR1 SGHVS and CDR2 FNYEAQ. CDR3 length equals 14 residues. V shed 1 base and J 5 bases; nucleotides not matched to a gene: 2. The CDR3 region is CASSLDTGDNEQFF. CDR3 DNA: TGTGCCAGCAGCTTAGATACAGGGGACAATGAGCAGTTCTTC.

This chain connects TRBV14 to TRBJ2-1, with 8 nucleotides matching TRBD1. V shed 5 bases and J 2 bases; nucleotides not matched to a gene: 8. CDR1 and CDR2 from the germline V gene are SGHDN and FVKESK. This CDR3 has 16 amino acids. CDR3 protein: CASSLLGQVTYNEQFF. The DNA of the CDR3 is TGTGCCAGCAGCTTATTGGGACAGGTTACCTACAATGAGCAGTTCTTC.

The V and J genes are TRBV18 and TRBJ1-1, with no clear D. Per the germline V gene, CDR1 is KGHSH and CDR2 is LQKENI. Trimming left V 3 bases short and J 2 bases short, with 7 bases between. The CDR3 contains 13 residues. CDR3 coding DNA: TGTGCCAGCTCACCCCAGACCAACACTGAAGCTTTCTTT. This translates into CASSPQTNTEAFF.

The CDR3 DNA follows: TGTGCCAGCTCGCGCTTAAGTCTCCCTTACGAGCAGTACTTC. The encoded protein is CASSRLSLPYEQYF. The rearrangement uses TRBV28 and TRBJ2-7; D is undetermined. The germline V gene encodes CDR1 MDHEN and CDR2 SYDVKM. The CDR3 sequence is 14 residues long. The V gene lost 8 bases and the J gene lost 4 bases, with 18 bases spanning the gap.

The genes are TRBV19 and TRBJ1-5; no clear D. The germline V and J ends were trimmed by 5 bases and 5 bases, with 10 bases remaining between them. There are 13 residues in the CDR3. Germline CDR1 is LNHDA and CDR2 is SQIVND (reference sequence). For the CDR3, the DNA is TGTGCCAGTAGTTACGACCGATATCAGCCCCAGCATTTT. This encodes CASSYDRYQPQHF.

The genes are TRBV7-3 and TRBJ2-3, with TRBD2 as a possible D gene (6 bases). Trimming removed 5 bases at V and 7 bases at J, with 13 bases between. In germline, CDR1 is SGHTA, CDR2 FQGTGA. The CDR3 consists of 13 residues. CDR3 loop: CASSPRGSNTQYF. The DNA for the CDR3 is TGTGCCAGCAGCCCCCGGGGGTCAAATACGCAGTATTTT.

The J gene is TRBJ1-4, the V gene TRBV5-4; D gene unclear. Germline V gene sequence: CDR1 SGHNT, CDR2 YYREEE (reference sequence). V shed 2 bases and J shed 2 bases, with 7 bases lying between them. The CDR3 totals 14 residues. CDR3 coding DNA: TGTGCCAGCAGCTTAGAAGGGACTAATGAAAAACTGTTTTTT. Translated, it gives CASSLEGTNEKLFF.

J is TRBJ1-3 and V is TRBV9; D not resolved. The CDR3 length is 15 residues. V was trimmed by 2 bases and J by 0 bases, leaving 9 bases between them. Germline V gene data show CDR1 as SGDLS and CDR2 as YYNGEE. The CDR3 protein is CASSVGGNSGNTIYF. The CDR3 coding sequence is TGTGCCAGCAGCGTGGGCGGGAACTCTGGAAACACCATATATTTT.

The chain recombines TRBV19 with TRBJ2-7; possibly TRBD1 for D (6 bases). CDR3 size: 13 residues. Germline V lookup: CDR1 LNHDA, CDR2 SQIVND (reference sequence). V lost 6 bases and J 1 base, leaving 10 bases between the germline ends. The CDR3 DNA follows: TGTGCCAGTAGAGACACAGGGTCCTACGAGCAGTACTTC. Amino acids: CASRDTGSYEQYF. Full variable domain (missing parts from reference TRBV19 and TRBJ2-7): DGGITQSPKYLFRKEGQNVTLSCEQNLNHDAMYWYRQDPGQGLRLIYYSQIVNDFQKGDIAEGYSVSREKKESFPLTVTSAQKNPTAFYLCASRDTGSYEQYFGPGTRLTVT.

This clone has only one observation. In DNA, the CDR3 is TGTGCCAGCAGCCCAGGACTAGCGTACAGCTCCTACGAGCAGTACTTC. Encoded protein: CASSPGLAYSSYEQYF. This chain joins TRBV6-6 and TRBJ2-5, with TRBD2 identical over 9 bases. The end of the DNA fits TRBJ2-7 better, so the J call may be wrong. The CDR3 runs to 16 residues. CDR1 and CDR2 (germline): MNHNY, SVGAGI (reference sequence).

J is TRBJ2-1 and V is TRBV2, with TRBD2 as a possible D gene (6 bases). The germline V gene has CDR1 SNHLY and CDR2 FYNNEI. Deletions cut 10 bases from V and 3 bases from J, with 16 bases between. This CDR3 region has 14 residues. CDR3 DNA sequence: TGTGCCATCACTCAGGAGGGGAGCTACAATGAGCAGTTCTTC. This encodes CAITQEGSYNEQFF.

Here the CDR3 DNA reads TGTGCCAGCAGCTTAATCGGGAGCTACGAGCAGTACTTC. Amino acid sequence: CASSLIGSYEQYF. The gene calls are TRBV7-8 and TRBJ2-7; D possibly corresponds to TRBD2 (6 bases). Germline assignment: CDR1 SGHVS and CDR2 FQNEAQ. With 2 bases removed from V and 3 bases from J, the gap between germline ends came to 8 bases. The CDR3 consists of 13 residues. The full variable domain, its missing parts supplied by reference TRBV7-8 and TRBJ2-7, is GAGVSQSPRYKVAKRGQDVALRCDPISGHVSLFWYQQALGQGPEFLTYFQNEAQLDKSGLPSDRFFAERPEGSVSTLKIQRTQQEDSAVYLCASSLIGSYEQYFGPGTRLTVT.

This chain joins TRBV2 and TRBJ2-3; D may match TRBD1 or TRBD2 (5 bases each). CDR3 length equals 14 residues. V shed 5 bases and J shed 5 bases, with 14 bases lying between them. Germline loops: CDR1 SNHLY, CDR2 FYNNEI. CDR3 nucleotides: TGTGCCAGCAGTAACCGGGACCTTGTAGATACGCAGTATTTT. Translated, it gives CASSNRDLVDTQYF. Full variable domain (outside the CDR3, taken from reference TRBV2 and TRBJ2-3): EPEVTQTPSHQVTQMGQEVILRCVPISNHLYFYWYRQILGQKVEFLVSFYNNEISEKSEIFDDQFSVERPDGSNFTLKIRSTKLEDSAMYFCASSNRDLVDTQYFGPGTRLTVL.

This rearrangement joins TRBV7-3 to TRBJ1-2, with 8 nucleotides matching TRBD1. From germline, CDR1 is SGHTA and CDR2 FQGTGA. Trimming cost V 5 bases and J 4 bases; bases outside gene matches: 3. The CDR3 consists of 13 residues. CDR3 amino acids: CASSPGQGYGYTF. The CDR3 DNA is TGTGCCAGCAGCCCCGGACAGGGCTATGGCTACACCTTC.

The chain is built from TRBV7-2 and TRBJ2-2, with D possibly TRBD2 on 5 matching bases. The germline gives CDR1 SGHTA, CDR2 FQGNSA. CDR3 length equals 14 residues. The ends were cut back, 0 bases at V and 5 bases at J, with 7 bases in the middle. CDR3 in DNA: TGTGCCAGCAGCTTAGCTAGGGAGACCGGGGAGCTGTTTTTT. As protein: CASSLARETGELFF.

Comments on this clone: An end of the junction does not agree with germline; a read error may underlie this. The chain recombines TRBV6-1 with TRBJ1-2, with a weak D call TRBD1 (5 bases). Germline CDR1 reads MNHNS; CDR2 reads SASEGT. The CDR3 runs 14 residues. Here the CDR3 DNA reads TGTGCCAGCCGTGACAGAACTTTTAACTATGGCTACACCTTC. Translating it yields CASRDRTFNYGYTF.

This chain links TRBV11-2 with TRBJ1-3; D unresolved. The V end was cut by 3 bases, the J end by 0 bases, with 9 bases between. The germline CDR1 and CDR2 sequences are SGHAT and FQNNGV. The CDR3 runs 15 residues. CDR3 DNA: TGTGCCAGCAGCTTGTTTCTGGCCTCTGGAAACACCATATATTTT. Protein: CASSLFLASGNTIYF.

The chain joins TRBV29-1 to TRBJ2-5; no firm D call. V lost 0 bases, J lost 4 bases, and 3 bases lay in between. This CDR3 comprises 11 residues. Germline assignment: CDR1 SQVTM and CDR2 ANQGSEA. This CDR3 is CSVEDRETQYF. CDR3 sequence (DNA): TGCAGCGTTGAAGATCGAGAGACCCAGTACTTC.

J is TRBJ2-3 and V is TRBV2; TRBD2 might be the D (6 bases). The CDR3 extends over 14 amino acids. CDR1 and CDR2 from the germline V gene are SNHLY and FYNNEI. V was shortened by 4 bases and J by 4 bases, with 12 bases between the two germline ends. CDR3 in DNA: TGTGCCAGCAGTGTTGCGTCGGGGGCAGATACGCAGTATTTT. It is translated as CASSVASGADTQYF.